This T cell receptor (beta chain) originates from a study of T-cell reconstitution after alpha-beta-depleted transplantation in children (dated by TCRdb to 2016 to 2017). Background for the entire study: Using TCR repertoire profiling, the study quantitatively followed how T-cell immune reconstitution unfolded in children after TCRalphabeta/CD19-depleted allogeneic hematopoietic cell transplantation.

Ten or more counts support this clonotype. The antigen it recognizes is unknown. Per-base qualities were not stored, and no clone one base away is much larger. The germline V end is reduced by 6 bases and the J end by 3 bases; junction bases left unmatched: 3. CDR1 DFQATT and CDR2 SNEGSKA were looked up in the germline V gene (reference sequence). CDR3 length: 12 amino acids, cysteine to phenylalanine. The only DNA kept is the CDR3, 36 bases in frame from the first base. The protocol used for the library was PCR. The instrument was an Illumina HiSeq 2500. To normalize quantification of the TCRbeta repertoire, the TCR libraries were built with molecular barcoding that relied on unique molecular identifiers. The public reads were reprocessed in TCRdb via fastp at Q25 and MiXCR, keeping in-frame beta chains. Rows are unified per CDR3 protein, each entry keeping the most common DNA and genes. Recorded for this sample are some 400,000 distinct CDR3 sequences; roughly 22% of them occurred a single time. The biggest ten clones account for approximately 3.9% of the sample.

This sequence uses TRBV20-1 and TRBJ2-7; the junction holds 9 bases that match TRBD2. The sequence came from a human donor who donated a stem cell graft to a child with acute myeloid leukemia. The sample in question was PBMCs from the stem cell graft donor, obtained from the stem cell graft. The CDR3 region has the sequence CSARLAVYEQYF. At the DNA level, the sequence is TGCAGTGCCCGACTAGCGGTCTACGAGCAGTACTTC.